This entry lists 15 T cell receptor beta chains sequenced from one sample in a study of cytomegalovirus exposure and HLA in healthy donors. Sequencing used immunoSEQ multiplex PCR; TCRdb keeps in-frame clones, though not all of them. The sample shows approximately 120,000 clones, around 90% of them seen only once. Sequencing input: PBMCs. The receptors derive from a woman aged 18-30 years in good health and CMV-seronegative.

The chain couples TRBV27 to TRBJ2-7; 12 bases are shared with TRBD2. Germline-derived CDR1 and CDR2 are MNHEY and SMNVEV (reference sequence). This CDR3 spans 14 amino acids. Germline trimming cut 6 bases from V and 2 bases from J; bases unmatched to any gene: 2. CDR3 nucleotide sequence: TGTGCCAGCAGGACTAGCGGGAGCCCCTACGAGCAGTACTTC. It codes for CASRTSGSPYEQYF.

V usage is TRBV18 and J usage is TRBJ1-2; 8 bases map to TRBD1. The CDR3 length is 19 residues. After removal of 5 bases from V and 0 bases from J, the junction contained 17 bases not matched to a gene. Germline lookup yields CDR1 KGHSH and CDR2 LQKENI. Here the CDR3 reads CASSSRSGTGSSANYGYTF. The CDR3 nucleotides are TGTGCCAGCTCATCACGCTCCGGGACAGGCTCATCAGCTAACTATGGCTACACCTTC.

This chain's CDR3 is CASSNSGQGITDTQYF. Here the CDR3 DNA reads TGTGCCAGCAGCAACTCGGGACAGGGGATAACAGATACGCAGTATTTT. The V and J genes are TRBV28 and TRBJ2-3, with 10 bases matching TRBD1. CDR1 and CDR2 from the germline V gene are MDHEN and SYDVKM. Unmatched junction bases numbered 9, after V lost 6 bases and J lost 3 bases. The length of the CDR3 is 16 residues. Complete variable domain (other parts from reference TRBV28 and TRBJ2-3): DVKVTQSSRYLVKRTGEKVFLECVQDMDHENMFWYRQDPGLGLRLIYFSYDVKMKEKGDIPEGYSVSREKKERFSLILESASTNQTSMYLCASSNSGQGITDTQYFGPGTRLTVL.

The genes are TRBV9 and TRBJ2-1; 7 positions match TRBD2. The germline V gene encodes CDR1 SGDLS and CDR2 YYNGEE. The CDR3 is made up of 17 amino acids. The ends lost 3 bases at V and 9 bases at J; junction bases unmatched: 18. CDR3 sequence (DNA): TGTGCCAGCAGCGCCACCCCTCAGATGGCTAGCGGCAGTGAGCAGTTCTTC. This sequence encodes CASSATPQMASGSEQFF. The full variable domain, with the rest looked up from reference TRBV9 and TRBJ2-1, is DSGVTQTPKHLITATGQRVTLRCSPRSGDLSVYWYQQSLDQGLQFLIQYYNGEERAKGNILERFSAQQFPDLHSELNLSSLELGDSALYFCASSATPQMASGSEQFFGPGTRLTVL.

The chain uses TRBV20-1 and TRBJ2-1; a weak D match, TRBD1 (6 bases). The CDR3 sequence is 11 residues long. V dropped 6 bases and J dropped 6 bases, with 9 bases sitting between them. The germline gives CDR1 DFQATT, CDR2 SNEGSKA (reference sequence). The CDR3 loop is CSAQDSNEQFF. For the CDR3, the DNA is TGCAGTGCCCAGGACAGCAATGAGCAGTTCTTC.

V usage is TRBV30 and J usage is TRBJ1-6; 7 nucleotides line up with TRBD1. Unmatched junction bases numbered 7, after V lost 4 bases and J lost 7 bases. The CDR3 runs to 14 residues. Germline CDR1 reads GTSNPN; CDR2 reads SVGIG (reference sequence). As DNA, the CDR3 is TGTGCCTGGATGCCGGGACAGCCCAATTCACCCCTCCACTTT. It translates to CAWMPGQPNSPLHF.

The J gene is TRBJ1-1, the V gene TRBV6-1, with D hard to call. Trimming removed 2 bases from V and 11 bases from J, with 18 bases in between. CDR3 size: 14 residues. Germline V lookup: CDR1 MNHNS, CDR2 SASEGT. The CDR3 sequence is CASSEFIVEEVAFF. In nucleotides, the CDR3 is TGTGCCAGCAGTGAATTCATCGTGGAGGAGGTGGCTTTCTTT.

The chain employs TRBV14 and TRBJ2-7; 8 bases line up with TRBD1. V shed 8 bases, J shed 0 bases, and the junction held 6 bases outside the gene matches. The CDR3 consists of 14 residues. The germline V gene encodes CDR1 SGHDN and CDR2 FVKESK. The CDR3 region is CASGRTGSSYEQYF. As DNA, the CDR3 is TGTGCCAGCGGGCGGACAGGGAGCTCCTACGAGCAGTACTTC.

This rearrangement joins TRBV6-4 to TRBJ2-1; 8 bases align to TRBD2. Germline CDR1 MRHNA, CDR2 SNTAGT. The CDR3 loop spans 18 amino acids. J was trimmed by 5 bases and V by 2 bases; bases with no gene match: 14. This CDR3 is CASSDEAGRREVDNEQFF. Written as DNA, the CDR3 is TGTGCCAGCAGTGACGAAGCCGGTCGGCGGGAGGTCGACAATGAGCAGTTCTTC.

About this clone itself: The identical CDR3 is also encoded by other nucleotide sequences in the sample. The chain combines TRBV28 with TRBJ1-2, with D perhaps matching TRBD1 (6 bases). This CDR3 has 13 amino acids. Germline V gene data show CDR1 as MDHEN and CDR2 as SYDVKM. Trimming removed 6 bases from V and 2 bases from J, with 10 bases in between. CDR3 bases: TGTGCCAGCAGCCACGACAGGAACTATGGCTACACCTTC. It is translated as CASSHDRNYGYTF.

The chain is built from TRBV5-1 and TRBJ2-7; 8 positions match TRBD1. CDR1 and CDR2 from the germline V gene are SGHRS and YFSETQ. This CDR3 spans 15 amino acids. V lost 2 bases to trimming and J lost 1 base; unmatched junction nucleotides: 5. In nucleotides, the CDR3 is TGCGCCAGCAGCTTCGACAGGGGCCCATCCTACGAGCAGTACTTC. It codes for CASSFDRGPSYEQYF.

The J gene is TRBJ2-5, the V gene TRBV7-9, with D hard to call. Germline V gene sequence: CDR1 SEHNR, CDR2 FQNEAQ (reference sequence). The CDR3 totals 17 residues. V was trimmed by 0 bases and J by 2 bases, leaving 16 bases between them. CDR3 bases: TGTGCCAGCAGCTTAGCTATCGGGTCCCCACCTCAAGAGACCCAGTACTTC. Translating gives CASSLAIGSPPQETQYF. Supplemented by reference TRBV7-9 and TRBJ2-5, the full variable domain reads DTGVSQNPRHKITKRGQNVTFRCDPISEHNRLYWYRQTLGQGPEFLTYFQNEAQLEKSRLLSDRFSAERPKGSFSTLEIQRTEQGDSAMYLCASSLAIGSPPQETQYFGPGTRLLVL.

The chain carries TRBV15 and TRBJ2-7; D is unclear. Germline values: CDR1 LNHNV, CDR2 YYDKDF (reference sequence). The CDR3 is 13 amino acids. Trimming shortened V by 3 bases and J by 3 bases, and 9 bases separated the two germline ends. The CDR3 here is CATSRADVYEQYF. CDR3 coding DNA: TGTGCCACCAGCAGGGCGGATGTCTACGAGCAGTACTTC. The full variable domain, its missing parts supplied by reference TRBV15 and TRBJ2-7, is DAMVIQNPRYQVTQFGKPVTLSCSQTLNHNVMYWYQQKSSQAPKLLFHYYDKDFNNEADTPDNFQSRRPNTSFCFLDIRSPGLGDTAMYLCATSRADVYEQYFGPGTRLTVT.

The chain uses TRBV27 and TRBJ1-4; D call uncertain. V shed 6 bases and J shed 6 bases, with 14 bases lying between them. The CDR3 spans 14 residues. The germline gives CDR1 MNHEY, CDR2 SMNVEV (reference sequence). The CDR3 sequence is CASRPGSSYEKLFF. CDR3 DNA: TGTGCCAGCAGACCGGGGTCATCCTATGAAAAACTGTTTTTT.

The rearrangement joins TRBV7-8 to TRBJ1-2; D possibly corresponds to TRBD1 (6 bases). The ends were cut back, 6 bases at V and 7 bases at J, with 18 bases in the middle. Germline V gives CDR1 SGHVS, CDR2 FQNEAQ. The CDR3 consists of 14 residues. For the CDR3, the DNA is TGTGCCAGCAGGAAAGGTGGGGGGGCAGGTGGCTACACCTTC. Amino acids: CASRKGGGAGGYTF.